The rows below give T cell receptor beta chains drawn from one sample of a study of blood T cell repertoires in COVID-19. The method was immunoSEQ multiplex PCR; TCRdb's version includes in-frame clones alone and lacks a portion of them. Of some 300,000 clones in the sample, around nine tenths were seen once. The sequenced material came from peripheral blood. These receptors were obtained from a man between 70 and 80 years old with acute or convalescent COVID-19. CDR3s include the opening cysteine and the closing phenylalanine or tryptophan. Fields, in order: clone size, V gene, D gene, J gene, CDR3 DNA, CDR3 protein. The D gene is left open where the match is weak. Not every row has a clone size; where given, it reads once, few, many or a size class.

clone_size: NA
v_call: TRBV27
d_call: NA
j_call: TRBJ1-1
cdr3_nt: TGTGCCAGCAGTTTATATCTACAGACAAACATGAACACTGAAGCTTTCTTT
cdr3_aa: CASSLYLQTNMNTEAFF

clone_size: once
v_call: TRBV7-9
d_call: NA
j_call: TRBJ1-2
cdr3_nt: TGTGCCAGCAGCTTCACCAGGGGCGGTGGATCGGACTATGGCTACACCTTC
cdr3_aa: CASSFTRGGGSDYGYTF

clone_size: NA
v_call: TRBV15
d_call: TRBD1
j_call: TRBJ2-5
cdr3_nt: TGTGCCACCAGCAGAGGGGACAGGGGTTCGGAGACCCAGTACTTC
cdr3_aa: CATSRGDRGSETQYF

clone_size: NA
v_call: TRBV28
d_call: TRBD1
j_call: TRBJ2-7
cdr3_nt: TGTGCCAGCAGTTCCGGGACAGGGGTAGTCGAGCAGTACTTC
cdr3_aa: CASSSGTGVVEQYF

clone_size: NA
v_call: TRBV7-2
d_call: NA
j_call: TRBJ2-7
cdr3_nt: TGTGCCAGCAGCTTGCGTTTGGGCGGACAGTTTTCCTACGAGCAGTACTTC
cdr3_aa: CASSLRLGGQFSYEQYF

clone_size: NA
v_call: TRBV7-3
d_call: NA
j_call: TRBJ1-4
cdr3_nt: TGTGCCAGCAGCTTAACCCCAGCTAATGAAAAACTGTTTTTT
cdr3_aa: CASSLTPANEKLFF

clone_size: NA
v_call: TRBV10-3
d_call: TRBD1
j_call: TRBJ1-2
cdr3_nt: TGTGCCATCAGTACAGGGGGGAACTATGGCTACACCTTC
cdr3_aa: CAISTGGNYGYTF

clone_size: NA
v_call: TRBV19
d_call: NA
j_call: TRBJ1-3
cdr3_nt: TGTGCCAGTAGTAGACAGGTCTCTGGAAACACCATATATTTT
cdr3_aa: CASSRQVSGNTIYF

clone_size: NA
v_call: TRBV5-1
d_call: NA
j_call: TRBJ1-5
cdr3_nt: TGCGCCAGCAGCTCATCAGGGGAGAATCAGCCCCAGCATTTT
cdr3_aa: CASSSSGENQPQHF

clone_size: NA
v_call: TRBV4-3
d_call: NA
j_call: TRBJ2-2
cdr3_nt: TGCGCCAGCAGCCAAGGGAGGGCCGGGGAGCTGTTTTTT
cdr3_aa: CASSQGRAGELFF

clone_size: few
v_call: TRBV6-5
d_call: NA
j_call: TRBJ1-6
cdr3_nt: TGTGCCAGCAGTTACCGCGACAGCTTTAATTCACCCCTCCACTTT
cdr3_aa: CASSYRDSFNSPLHF

clone_size: NA
v_call: TRBV5-1
d_call: NA
j_call: TRBJ1-2
cdr3_nt: TGCGCCAGCAGCGAACAGGGAGACTATGGCTACACCTTC
cdr3_aa: CASSEQGDYGYTF

clone_size: NA
v_call: TRBV19
d_call: NA
j_call: TRBJ1-2
cdr3_nt: TGTGCCAGTGCCGTCGGGGGGGGGCGTGGTGGCTACACCTTC
cdr3_aa: CASAVGGGRGGYTF

clone_size: NA
v_call: TRBV4-2
d_call: TRBD2
j_call: TRBJ2-3
cdr3_nt: TGTGCCAGCAGCCAAGGGGCTAGCGGGGGGGCAAAAGATACGCAGTATTTT
cdr3_aa: CASSQGASGGAKDTQYF

clone_size: NA
v_call: TRBV24-1
d_call: TRBD1
j_call: TRBJ2-1
cdr3_nt: TGTGCCACCAGTTCATCCGGGACAGGGGTATACAATGAGCAGTTCTTC
cdr3_aa: CATSSSGTGVYNEQFF

clone_size: NA
v_call: TRBV19
d_call: TRBD2
j_call: TRBJ2-1
cdr3_nt: TGTGCCAGTAGCGGACTAGCGGTTTACAATGAGCAGTTCTTC
cdr3_aa: CASSGLAVYNEQFF

clone_size: NA
v_call: TRBV5-1
d_call: NA
j_call: TRBJ2-1
cdr3_nt: TGCGCCAGCAGCTTGGATCCCCAGGGGCAGTATGAGCAGTTCTTC
cdr3_aa: CASSLDPQGQYEQFF

clone_size: once
v_call: TRBV3-1/TRBV3-2
d_call: NA
j_call: TRBJ1-6
cdr3_nt: TGTGCCAGCAGCCAAGCTCCCTTCCCCCTCCACTTT
cdr3_aa: CASSQAPFPLHF

clone_size: once
v_call: TRBV10-3
d_call: NA
j_call: TRBJ2-1
cdr3_nt: TGTGCCATCAGTGAGTCAGGGGGTAGCTCCTACAATGAGCAGTTCTTC
cdr3_aa: CAISESGGSSYNEQFF

clone_size: NA
v_call: TRBV5-1
d_call: TRBD2
j_call: TRBJ2-5
cdr3_nt: TGCGCCAGCAGCCCTTCCGACAGCGGGAGAGCCCACTTC
cdr3_aa: CASSPSDSGRAHF

clone_size: NA
v_call: TRBV25-1
d_call: TRBD1
j_call: TRBJ2-1
cdr3_nt: TGTGCCAGCAGTGATCACCCTAAACAGGGGGCGAATGAGCAGTTCTTC
cdr3_aa: CASSDHPKQGANEQFF

clone_size: NA
v_call: TRBV5-5
d_call: NA
j_call: TRBJ2-7
cdr3_nt: TGTGCCAGCAGCTTCTCAGGACTGTCAACCTACGAGCAGTACTTC
cdr3_aa: CASSFSGLSTYEQYF

clone_size: NA
v_call: TRBV28
d_call: TRBD1
j_call: TRBJ1-2
cdr3_nt: TGTGCCAGCAGCCCTACTCGCCGGGACAGCCTCTATGGCTACACCTTC
cdr3_aa: CASSPTRRDSLYGYTF

clone_size: NA
v_call: TRBV2
d_call: NA
j_call: TRBJ1-1
cdr3_nt: TGTGCCAGCAGTGAAGCCCAGTTCGACACTGAAGCTTTCTTT
cdr3_aa: CASSEAQFDTEAFF

clone_size: NA
v_call: TRBV3-1/TRBV3-2
d_call: NA
j_call: TRBJ1-1
cdr3_nt: TGTGCCAGCAGCCTCTTATGGCGGGCTGAAGCTTTCTTT
cdr3_aa: CASSLLWRAEAFF

clone_size: NA
v_call: TRBV5-1
d_call: NA
j_call: TRBJ1-5
cdr3_nt: TGCGCCAGCAGCTTGGATGGGGCCCGGCAGCCCCAGCATTTT
cdr3_aa: CASSLDGARQPQHF

clone_size: NA
v_call: TRBV4-1
d_call: NA
j_call: TRBJ2-2
cdr3_nt: TGCGCCAGCAGCCAAGATTTACGACAGGCGGATAACACCGGGGAGCTGTTTTTT
cdr3_aa: CASSQDLRQADNTGELFF

clone_size: once
v_call: TRBV10-1
d_call: TRBD2
j_call: TRBJ2-1
cdr3_nt: TGCGCCACCAGTAGCGGGATCGGCTATGAGCAGTTCTTC
cdr3_aa: CATSSGIGYEQFF

clone_size: NA
v_call: TRBV28
d_call: TRBD2
j_call: TRBJ2-1
cdr3_nt: TGTGCCAGCACCCCCACCGGGGGGACTGAGCAGTTCTTC
cdr3_aa: CASTPTGGTEQFF

clone_size: NA
v_call: TRBV6-2/TRBV6-3
d_call: TRBD1
j_call: TRBJ1-1
cdr3_nt: TGTGCCAGCAGCCGGACAGGGGTTGAAGCTTTCTTT
cdr3_aa: CASSRTGVEAFF

clone_size: NA
v_call: TRBV11-2
d_call: TRBD1
j_call: TRBJ1-3
cdr3_nt: TGTGCCAGCAGCCCGGACAGGGACCTCCTCTTCGGCACCATATATTTT
cdr3_aa: CASSPDRDLLFGTIYF

clone_size: NA
v_call: TRBV7-9
d_call: TRBD2
j_call: TRBJ2-4
cdr3_nt: TGTGCCAGCAGCCTGGGACTAGGTCCGCAGTACTTC
cdr3_aa: CASSLGLGPQYF

clone_size: once
v_call: TRBV28
d_call: TRBD1
j_call: TRBJ1-2
cdr3_nt: TGTGCCAGCCTTGGGGGACAGATCTCTAACTATGGCTACACCTTC
cdr3_aa: CASLGGQISNYGYTF

clone_size: NA
v_call: TRBV20-1
d_call: TRBD2
j_call: TRBJ2-3
cdr3_nt: TGCAGTGCTAGTCTCGGGGCTAGCGGACGCACAGATACGCAGTATTTT
cdr3_aa: CSASLGASGRTDTQYF

clone_size: NA
v_call: TRBV28
d_call: TRBD2
j_call: TRBJ2-1
cdr3_nt: TGTGCCAGCAGTAGCGGTGGGGCGGGAGGCAATGAGCAGTTCTTC
cdr3_aa: CASSSGGAGGNEQFF

clone_size: NA
v_call: TRBV28
d_call: TRBD2
j_call: TRBJ2-3
cdr3_nt: TGTGCCAGCAAACTGGGGCTAGCGGGAGCCGCAAAAAGCACAGATACGCAGTATTTT
cdr3_aa: CASKLGLAGAAKSTDTQYF

clone_size: NA
v_call: TRBV11-3
d_call: TRBD1
j_call: TRBJ1-3
cdr3_nt: TGTGCCAGCAGCGCGGGACCGGGACAGAACTCTGGAAACACCATATATTTT
cdr3_aa: CASSAGPGQNSGNTIYF

clone_size: NA
v_call: TRBV4-3
d_call: NA
j_call: TRBJ1-2
cdr3_nt: TGCGCCAGCAGCCAAGGATTGCTTAAGGGAGCTAACTATGGCTACACCTTC
cdr3_aa: CASSQGLLKGANYGYTF

clone_size: NA
v_call: TRBV18
d_call: TRBD1
j_call: TRBJ1-2
cdr3_nt: TGTGCCAGCTCACCCCCGGCAGGGGGTAACTATGGCTACACCTTC
cdr3_aa: CASSPPAGGNYGYTF

clone_size: NA
v_call: TRBV9
d_call: NA
j_call: TRBJ2-2
cdr3_nt: TGTGCCAGCAGCGTAGTCACGAACACCGGGGAGCTGTTTTTT
cdr3_aa: CASSVVTNTGELFF

clone_size: NA
v_call: TRBV28
d_call: TRBD1
j_call: TRBJ2-1
cdr3_nt: TGTGCCAGCAGTTTCGGGACAGGGAGCTCCTACAATGAGCAGTTCTTC
cdr3_aa: CASSFGTGSSYNEQFF

clone_size: NA
v_call: TRBV6-2/TRBV6-3
d_call: TRBD1
j_call: TRBJ2-7
cdr3_nt: TGTGCCAGCAGTTCGGGACAGGGGGCCTACGAGCAGTACTTC
cdr3_aa: CASSSGQGAYEQYF

clone_size: once
v_call: TRBV12-3/TRBV12-4
d_call: NA
j_call: TRBJ2-1
cdr3_nt: TGTGCCAGCAGTTTGCGCGGGCAACCGGAGCAGTTCTTC
cdr3_aa: CASSLRGQPEQFF